Listed below are T cell receptor beta chains from one sample, sequenced in a study of blood T cell repertoires in COVID-19. Repertoires were generated with immunoSEQ multiplex PCR, while TCRdb's copy carries only in-frame clones and drops some. This sample has roughly 250,000 clones, with about four fifths found just once. Specimen: peripheral blood. These receptors were collected from a man aged 40-50 years with active or convalescent COVID-19. Both conserved end residues are part of each CDR3. Each record gives: clone size, CDR3 length, V gene, D gene, J gene, CDR3 protein, CDR3 DNA. The D gene is left open where the match is weak. Some rows mark clone size as missing; the rest say once, few, many or name a class of expanded clone.

NA	15	TRBV6-6	NA	TRBJ1-3	CASSYPELSGNTIYF	TGTGCCAGCAGTTACCCTGAGCTATCTGGAAACACCATATATTTT
NA	15	TRBV10-3	NA	TRBJ2-5	CAISRTGSLEETQYF	TGTGCCATCAGTCGAACCGGGTCCCTAGAAGAGACCCAGTACTTC
NA	17	TRBV18	TRBD1	TRBJ2-5	CASSPGTTGVGEETQYF	TGTGCCAGCTCACCAGGCACCACAGGGGTGGGCGAAGAGACCCAGTACTTC
NA	15	TRBV6-5	TRBD2	TRBJ2-3	CASRKTSGGVPTQYF	TGTGCCAGCAGGAAGACTAGCGGGGGGGTGCCTACGCAGTATTTT
NA	13	TRBV29-1	NA	TRBJ2-3	CSVEPQGADTQYF	TGCAGCGTTGAGCCACAGGGAGCCGATACGCAGTATTTT
NA	16	TRBV18	NA	TRBJ1-1	CASSPGDSLLGTEAFF	TGTGCCAGCTCACCGGGGGACTCCCTCCTGGGGACTGAAGCTTTCTTT
NA	15	TRBV29-1	TRBD1	TRBJ2-1	CSAEGQGNLDNEQFF	TGCAGCGCCGAGGGACAGGGGAATTTGGACAATGAGCAGTTCTTC
NA	17	TRBV18	TRBD1	TRBJ1-4	CASSPTGQGATNEKLFF	TGTGCCAGCTCACCAACCGGACAGGGGGCTACTAATGAAAAACTGTTTTTT
NA	13	TRBV24-1	NA	TRBJ1-1	CATAGSANTEAFF	TGTGCCACAGCCGGGAGTGCGAACACTGAAGCTTTCTTT
NA	20	TRBV18	TRBD2	TRBJ2-7	CASSPSLGLAGGRTPYEQYF	TGTGCCAGCTCACCAAGTTTGGGACTAGCGGGGGGTCGAACTCCCTACGAGCAGTACTTC
NA	15	TRBV6-5	TRBD1	TRBJ1-1	CASRSGTGGRTEAFF	TGTGCCAGCAGGTCCGGGACAGGTGGGCGCACTGAAGCTTTCTTT
NA	16	TRBV6-2/TRBV6-3	TRBD2	TRBJ2-4	CASSYNQGGAKNIQYF	TGTGCCAGCAGTTACAATCAGGGAGGGGCCAAAAACATTCAGTACTTC
NA	15	TRBV3-1/TRBV3-2	TRBD1	TRBJ2-1	CASSQVLTGSDEQFF	TGTGCCAGCAGCCAAGTACTGACAGGGTCCGATGAGCAGTTCTTC
NA	15	TRBV30	TRBD2	TRBJ2-3	CASRTSGRSTDTQYF	TGTGCCTCCCGGACTAGCGGGCGAAGCACAGATACGCAGTATTTT
NA	13	TRBV11-3	NA	TRBJ1-1	CASSSNLRASAFF	TGTGCCAGCAGCTCAAATCTCAGGGCAAGCGCTTTCTTT
NA	12	TRBV2	NA	TRBJ2-5	CASGGVGETQYF	TGTGCCAGCGGAGGGGTTGGAGAGACCCAGTACTTC
once	14	TRBV4-1	TRBD1	TRBJ2-7	CASSRDRGQYEQYF	TGCGCCAGCAGCCGCGACAGGGGGCAATACGAGCAGTACTTC
few	14	TRBV4-3	NA	TRBJ1-2	CASSQDRGNYGYTF	TGCGCCAGCAGCCAAGATCGAGGGAACTATGGCTACACCTTC
NA	13	TRBV12-3/TRBV12-4	NA	TRBJ2-3	CASSSSSADTQYF	TGTGCCAGCAGTTCCTCTAGCGCAGATACGCAGTATTTT
NA	16	TRBV5-1	NA	TRBJ2-1	CASSLITGSSYNEQFF	TGCGCCAGCAGCTTGATCACAGGGAGCTCCTACAATGAGCAGTTCTTC
NA	14	TRBV7-9	TRBD1	TRBJ2-1	CASSLTGGNDEQFF	TGTGCCAGCAGCTTGACAGGGGGCAACGATGAGCAGTTCTTC
NA	15	TRBV6-6	TRBD2	TRBJ2-3	CASSTSGSRVNTQYF	TGTGCCAGCAGTACTAGCGGGAGTCGGGTAAATACGCAGTATTTT
few	15	TRBV19	TRBD1	TRBJ1-4	CASSINRGNNEKLFF	TGTGCCAGTAGTATCAACAGGGGGAATAATGAAAAACTGTTTTTT
NA	16	TRBV20-1	NA	TRBJ1-4	CSASPLGQPLNEKLFF	TGCAGTGCTAGTCCCCTTGGACAGCCTCTTAATGAAAAACTGTTTTTT
once	14	TRBV6-9	TRBD1	TRBJ1-2	CASSSEFRGNGYTF	TGTGCCAGCAGTTCTGAGTTCAGGGGGAATGGCTACACCTTC
NA	15	TRBV6-2/TRBV6-3	NA	TRBJ1-2	CASSYDTGFSYGYTF	TGTGCCAGCAGTTACGATACAGGGTTCTCCTATGGCTACACCTTC
few	12	TRBV7-2	NA	TRBJ2-7	CASSQGRNEQYF	TGTGCCAGCAGCCAAGGGAGGAACGAGCAGTACTTC
NA	16	TRBV5-6	TRBD1	TRBJ1-3	CASRLQGDPSGNTIYF	TGTGCCAGCAGGTTACAGGGGGATCCCTCTGGAAACACCATATATTTT
NA	13	TRBV12-3/TRBV12-4	NA	TRBJ2-7	CASGGPPTYEQYF	TGTGCCAGCGGAGGGCCTCCAACCTACGAGCAGTACTTC
few	13	TRBV5-1	NA	TRBJ1-2	CASSLAPGDGYTF	TGCGCCAGCAGCTTGGCGCCAGGGGATGGCTACACCTTC
NA	12	TRBV2	NA	TRBJ1-2	CASTRLGDGYTF	TGTGCCAGCACACGGCTAGGGGATGGCTACACCTTC
NA	15	TRBV27	NA	TRBJ1-5	CASSMGALSNQPQHF	TGTGCCAGCAGTATGGGGGCGCTAAGCAATCAGCCCCAGCATTTT
NA	14	TRBV18	NA	TRBJ1-2	CASSPPSRVDGYTF	TGTGCCAGCTCACCACCGTCGCGGGTGGATGGCTACACCTTC
once	14	TRBV29-1	TRBD1	TRBJ2-1	CSARRGTGSNEQFF	TGCAGCGCCCGAAGGGGGACAGGGAGCAATGAGCAGTTCTTC
NA	14	TRBV11-2	NA	TRBJ1-4	CASSPRTGQGKLFF	TGTGCCAGCAGCCCAAGGACGGGCCAGGGAAAACTGTTTTTT
few	14	TRBV11-3	NA	TRBJ1-3	CASSEPYGGNTIYF	TGTGCCAGCAGCGAACCATACGGGGGAAACACCATATATTTT
NA	14	TRBV5-8	NA	TRBJ2-3	CASSFGGDTDTQYF	TGTGCCAGCAGCTTTGGCGGTGACACAGATACGCAGTATTTT
NA	16	TRBV15	NA	TRBJ2-7	CATSRDLREAPYEQYF	TGTGCCACCAGCAGAGATCTGAGGGAAGCCCCCTACGAGCAGTACTTC
NA	14	TRBV25-1	NA	TRBJ1-5	CASSEYGPGQPQHF	TGTGCCAGCAGTGAATATGGTCCAGGGCAGCCCCAGCATTTT
few	18	TRBV30	TRBD1	TRBJ2-6	CACLKLPGQGPGANVLTF	TGTGCCTGCCTGAAACTCCCGGGACAGGGTCCTGGGGCCAACGTCCTGACTTTC
NA	13	TRBV7-8	NA	TRBJ1-6	CASSLSRDSPLHF	TGTGCCAGCAGCTTATCCAGGGATTCACCCCTCCACTTT
few	13	TRBV27	NA	TRBJ2-1	CASSFHTYNEQFF	TGTGCCAGCAGTTTCCACACCTACAATGAGCAGTTCTTC
NA	16	TRBV5-1	TRBD2	TRBJ2-3	CASSAGGTTSTDTQYF	TGCGCCAGCAGTGCGGGGGGGACTACTAGCACAGATACGCAGTATTTT
once	13	TRBV27	NA	TRBJ1-6	CASSWDNNSPLHF	TGTGCCAGCAGTTGGGACAATAATTCACCCCTCCACTTT
few	14	TRBV6-8	NA	TRBJ2-7	CASTRVHRYYEQYF	TGTGCCAGCACCCGCGTCCACAGATACTACGAGCAGTACTTC
NA	13	TRBV3-1/TRBV3-2	NA	TRBJ1-2	CASSQVTGDGYTF	TGTGCCAGCAGCCAAGTGACCGGGGATGGCTACACCTTC
NA	17	TRBV21-1	NA	TRBJ1-1	CASSKGEVATRDTEAFF	TGTGCCAGCAGCAAAGGAGAGGTGGCGACGAGGGACACTGAAGCTTTCTTT
NA	17	TRBV6-1	NA	TRBJ1-5	CASSGRQGTWGNQPQHF	TGTGCCAGCAGTGGGAGGCAGGGGACCTGGGGCAATCAGCCCCAGCATTTT
NA	16	TRBV6-2/TRBV6-3	NA	TRBJ1-6	CASSYTGTGEGSPLHF	TGTGCCAGCAGTTACACCGGGACTGGCGAAGGATCACCCCTCCACTTT
NA	18	TRBV19	TRBD1	TRBJ1-2	CASSIVGREGGVKSGYTF	TGTGCCAGTAGTATAGTCGGCCGGGAAGGGGGCGTAAAGAGTGGCTACACCTTC
NA	15	TRBV18	TRBD1	TRBJ1-6	CASSPDRVGNSPLHF	TGTGCCAGCTCACCGGACAGGGTGGGGAATTCACCCCTCCACTTT
NA	18	TRBV6-2/TRBV6-3	TRBD1	TRBJ2-5	CASSYRDVTGGGGETQYF	TGTGCCAGCAGTTACCGGGACGTGACAGGGGGAGGTGGAGAGACCCAGTACTTC
once	13	TRBV11-2	NA	TRBJ1-1	CASSLGATTEAFF	TGTGCCAGCAGCTTAGGGGCGACGACTGAAGCTTTCTTT
NA	15	TRBV29-1	NA	TRBJ2-7	CSVAGGGRGRGEQYF	TGCAGCGTTGCGGGGGGCGGCAGGGGGCGGGGAGAGCAGTACTTC
NA	15	TRBV6-5	TRBD1	TRBJ2-7	CASSRDSATLYEQYF	TGTGCCAGCAGTAGGGACAGCGCGACGCTTTACGAGCAGTACTTC